This TCR beta chain was sequenced during a study of T-cell reconstitution after alpha-beta-depleted transplantation in children. During its preparation, the TCRbeta library received unique molecular identifiers. Each CDR3 protein is one row after TCRdb ran MiXCR on the PCR reads. In the table there are 130,000 to 150,000 distinct CDR3 sequences, more than 8% of which are singletons. Study-wide findings and caveats: The study traced high day-60 TCRbeta diversity in some patients to surviving recipient T cells and thymic progenitors. Several hundred graft clones that had expanded were reportedly the source of alpha-beta T cells about two months after transplant. One year post-transplant, T-cell counts and diversity were largely derived from T cells produced anew.

With regard to this clonotype: The antigen remains undetermined.

The germline V gene encodes CDR1 SQVTM and CDR2 ANQGSEA. The CDR3 covers 13 residues. J gave up 6 bases and V 5 bases, and 4 bases lay outside the gene matches. The rearrangement links TRBV29-1 to TRBJ2-1, with TRBD2 matching over 10 bases. The origin of this receptor is a female patient under 10 years old who had a stem cell transplant for congenital amegakaryocytic thrombocytopenia, so the T cells may come from the graft donor. This sample comprised PBMCs, mostly from graft donor cells, obtained 180 days after TCRalphabeta/CD19-depleted stem cell transplant. The CDR3 nucleotides are TGCAGCGTTCGCCTAGCGGGGGTCAATGAGCAGTTCTTC. Residues: CSVRLAGVNEQFF.